The source of this TCR beta chain is a study of T cell repertoires in cytomegalovirus infection. Across the whole study: Both recently identified HLA-C-restricted and well-studied HLA-B-restricted CMV epitopes were used in the study. Signatures in public TCR beta sequences pointed to both CMV infection and matching HLA type. Study outcomes and limitations: In two of eight donors, the top clonotype was HLA-C-restricted CMV-specific. The cumulative frequency of public TCR beta families distinguished individuals who carried CMV together with the relevant HLA.

TCRdb ran MiXCR on the reads and lists one entry per CDR3 protein. Counted here are about 360,000 distinct CDR3 sequences, about 35% occurring once; the ten biggest clones make up about 13%. There are a few counts of this clonotype. Its cognate antigen is unknown. Looked up from germline, CDR1 is SGHVS and CDR2 is FQNEAQ. J was trimmed by 14 bases and V by 5 bases; bases with no gene match: 8. CDR3 size: 12 residues. This rearrangement joins TRBV7-8 to TRBJ2-1; 8 positions agree with TRBD1. Source: cultured PBMCs, taken from culture after CMV antigen stimulation. This TCR came from a human donor in good health (CMV status not recorded). Some clones in this sample may be carry-over from other donors' samples. The CDR3 nucleotides read TGTGCCAGCAGCCCACCCAGGGGGCATAAGTTCTTC. Its translation is CASSPPRGHKFF.